Below are 5 T cell receptor beta chains sequenced from a single sample in a study of blood T cell repertoires in COVID-19. The table came from immunoSEQ multiplex PCR; TCRdb's copy has only in-frame clones and leaves some out. The table has tens of thousands of clones, roughly 86% seen once. Sequenced material: peripheral blood. The receptor source for this set is a human donor with active COVID-19. The donor label of this sample is uncertain.

This clone was observed a single time. The chain recombines TRBV5-1 with TRBJ2-1; tentative D call: TRBD2 (6 bases). V lost 0 bases and J lost 0, with 7 bases in between. The length of the CDR3 is 15 residues. Germline-derived CDR1 and CDR2 are SGHRS and YFSETQ. The CDR3 here is CASSLELASYNEQFF. CDR3 bases: TGCGCCAGCAGCTTGGAACTAGCCTCCTACAATGAGCAGTTCTTC.

This chain links TRBV11-2 with TRBJ2-1, with D perhaps TRBD1 (5 bases). CDR1 is SGHAT and CDR2 is FQNNGV in the germline V gene. The germline V and J ends were trimmed by 5 bases and 4 bases, with 12 bases remaining between them. This CDR3 comprises 14 residues. The CDR3 nucleotides are TGTGCCAGCAGCCAGGGCAGCCAATACAATGAGCAGTTCTTC. Translation: CASSQGSQYNEQFF. Together with reference TRBV11-2 and TRBJ2-1, the CDR3 gives the full variable domain: EAGVAQSPRYKIIEKRQSVAFWCNPISGHATLYWYQQILGQGPKLLIQFQNNGVVDDSQLPKDRFSAERLKGVDSTLKIQPAKLEDSAVYLCASSQGSQYNEQFFGPGTRLTVL.

The chain has TRBV7-2 and TRBJ2-1; 8 bases match TRBD1. Per the germline V gene, CDR1 is SGHTA and CDR2 is FQGNSA. V was pared by 6 bases and J by 0 bases, with 4 bases of the junction left unmatched. The CDR3 is 15 amino acids. CDR3 loop: CASSQGAASYNEQFF. The CDR3 DNA reads as TGTGCCAGCAGTCAGGGGGCCGCCTCCTACAATGAGCAGTTCTTC.

The chain recombines TRBV9 with TRBJ2-5; maybe TRBD2 (5 bases). V was pared by 0 bases and J by 5 bases, with 11 bases between. Looked up from germline, CDR1 is SGDLS and CDR2 is YYNGEE. This CDR3 comprises 14 residues. CDR3 sequence: CASSVGGSGETQYF. DNA of the CDR3: TGTGCCAGCAGCGTAGGAGGGAGTGGGGAGACCCAGTACTTC.

The chain uses TRBV11-2 and TRBJ1-3; D ambiguous. Germline assignment: CDR1 SGHAT and CDR2 FQNNGV. CDR3 length: 15 amino acids. Trimming pared 2 bases from V and 0 bases from J, leaving 8 bases between. The DNA for the CDR3 is TGTGCCAGCAGCTTATCCTGGAGCTCTGGAAACACCATATATTTT. Translating gives CASSLSWSSGNTIYF.